This TCR beta chain was sequenced for a study of identifying expanded T cells in peripheral blood. Study findings and constraints: Clone count variance between approximately two-week samples rose with total template count. Differentially abundant clones: 1 to 1.5 between replicates, 16.4 at approximately two weeks, less than 20 at four.

Assay: immunoSEQ multiplex PCR; the TCRdb copy retains only in-frame clones and omits some. The data show 75,000 to 95,000 clones, around nine tenths seen once. During the collection period, no donor immune events like infections were recorded. This CDR3 has 15 residues. As concerns this clone: What it binds is not known.

The chain employs TRBV21-1 and TRBJ2-1; whether TRBD2, the table's D call, matches the DNA was not checked. TRBV21-1 is recorded as a pseudogene. This receptor was obtained from a person aged 18 to 70 in good health. The sequenced sample was blood. The CDR3 region has the DNA TGTGCCAGCAGCAAAGGACTAGCGGAGCACAATGAGCAGTTCTTC. It encodes CASSKGLAEHNEQFF.